The T cell receptor beta chain under discussion was sequenced for a study of vaccination and CD4 T cells after COVID-19. Researchers used the Oncomine TCR Beta short-read assay to sequence DNA from cultured CD4+ T cells. TCRdb re-called the PCR reads through MiXCR, storing one row per CDR3 protein. The table includes thousands of distinct CDR3 sequences, around 43% detected once. Documented treatment: approximately 9-day PBMC culture with coronavirus spike peptide pools or control peptides (ViraFEST assay). In this sample, this clonotype turned up a few times. Its antigen is not identified. Germline V gives CDR1 MNHEY, CDR2 SMNVEV (reference sequence). Germline trimming cut 6 bases from V and 8 bases from J; bases unmatched to any gene: 8. The CDR3 extends over 14 amino acids.

Specimen: CD4+ T cells from blood, cultured in vitro. The sequence derives from a human donor who had recovered from COVID-19. V gene TRBV27 combines with J gene TRBJ1-4, with 8 bases matching TRBD1. Here the CDR3 DNA reads TGTGCCAGCAGGGACCGGGACAGGTCCGAAAAACTGTTTTTT. Its translation is CASRDRDRSEKLFF.